This T cell receptor (beta chain) was profiled in a study of neurological immune-mediated disorders. Where libraries were unsorted, they were derived from 2 million PBMCs stored at -80 degrees C. This clonotype showed up many times. The antigen remains undetermined. Germline assignment: CDR1 SGHRS and CDR2 YFSETQ. Trimming removed 3 bases from V and 1 base from J; junction bases left unmatched: 7. The CDR3 runs 16 residues. The cDNA was generated by 5'RACE with 10-nucleotide random UMIs. A single record per CDR3 protein comes from TCRdb applying MiXCR to the 5' RACE reads. This table holds about 55,000 distinct CDR3 sequences, more than 3% found once. General study findings and limits: Expanded clones shared no CDR3 amino acid sequences across subjects, suggesting private repertoires in all groups. The repertoires of 18 of 34 multiple sclerosis patients fell into one related-CDR3 cluster (a possible signature) under phylogenetic grouping.

This TCR was recovered from a man younger than 40 with multiple sclerosis. Sequencing used PBMCs. This chain joins TRBV5-1 and TRBJ2-7, with 10 bases lining up with TRBD1. The CDR3 loop reads CASSSSGQGLSYEQYF. The CDR3 DNA reads TGCGCCAGCAGCTCTTCGGGACAGGGGCTTTCCTACGAGCAGTACTTC.